The source of this TCR beta chain is a study of blood T cell repertoires in COVID-19. V lost 4 bases and J lost 2, with 5 bases in between. This CDR3 has 12 residues. CDR1 is SGHDN and CDR2 is FVKESK in the germline V gene. TCRdb's table, derived via immunoSEQ multiplex PCR, lists solely in-frame clones and lacks some. The repertoire consists of about 220,000 clones, with about four fifths occurring once and the leading ten covering approximately 3.6%. V is TRBV14 and J is TRBJ1-1, with unresolved D. The material sequenced was PBMCs or T cells enriched from blood (not recorded which). This receptor was identified in a woman aged 55-69 years who had recovered from COVID-19. The CDR3 nucleotides read TGTGCCAGCAGCCCAACAAACACTGAAGCTTTCTTT. Translation: CASSPTNTEAFF.